Listed here are 26 T cell receptor beta chains from one sample, sequenced in a study of blood T cell repertoires in COVID-19. Sequencing was performed with immunoSEQ multiplex PCR; in TCRdb, only in-frame clones are kept and a portion is missing. The sample has over 250,000 clones; over 75% are singletons. Sequencing input: peripheral blood. The receptors shown here come from a woman aged 70-85 years with COVID-19, enrolled during active disease.

The chain combines TRBV27 with TRBJ1-5; D remains ambiguous. The V gene's germline CDR1 is MNHEY and CDR2 SMNVEV (reference sequence). Trimming shortened V by 3 bases and J by 8 bases, and 8 bases separated the two germline ends. This CDR3 is 12 amino acids long. The chain's CDR3 is CASSFIGEPQHF. DNA for the CDR3: TGTGCCAGCAGTTTTATTGGAGAGCCCCAGCATTTT.

The V gene is TRBV4-1, the J gene TRBJ2-7; 7 bases match TRBD2. Per germline, CDR1 MGHRA and CDR2 YSYEKL. The CDR3 spans 17 residues. V lost 0 bases to trimming and J lost 0 bases; unmatched junction nucleotides: 8. CDR3 residues: CASSQDPGEGGSYEQYF. The CDR3 DNA reads TGCGCCAGCAGCCAAGATCCCGGGGAGGGAGGCTCCTACGAGCAGTACTTC.

The gene calls are TRBV4-1 and TRBJ1-6; possibly TRBD1 for D (5 bases). The CDR3 totals 16 residues. Trimming left V 1 base short and J 9 bases short, with 16 bases between. In germline, CDR1 is MGHRA, CDR2 YSYEKL. CDR3 region: CASSQGGRTGGSPLHF. CDR3 sequence (DNA): TGCGCCAGCAGCCAAGGAGGACGGACGGGGGGTTCACCCCTCCACTTT.

This clone was seen a single time. The gene calls are TRBV11-1 and TRBJ1-1, with 7 bases aligning to TRBD1. This CDR3 region has 15 residues. Germline V gene data show CDR1 as SGHAT and CDR2 as FQDESV (reference sequence). J was trimmed by 0 bases and V by 5 bases; bases with no gene match: 6. The CDR3 sequence: CASSAHRGMNTEAFF. The CDR3 coding sequence is TGTGCCAGCAGCGCACACAGGGGAATGAACACTGAAGCTTTCTTT.

This chain uses TRBV19 with TRBJ1-1, with TRBD1 identical over 7 bases. This CDR3 contains 14 residues. Unmatched junction bases numbered 7, after V lost 4 bases and J lost 5 bases. Germline V gene sequence: CDR1 LNHDA, CDR2 SQIVND (reference sequence). CDR3 sequence: CASSSRQGMTEAFF. The CDR3 DNA reads TGTGCCAGTAGTAGCCGACAGGGAATGACTGAAGCTTTCTTT.

This clone showed up just once. The V call is TRBV5-1, the J call TRBJ2-5; no definite D call. This CDR3 is 14 amino acids long. Germline assignment: CDR1 SGHRS and CDR2 YFSETQ. The V and J ends lost 3 bases and 1 base respectively, with 10 bases between them. CDR3 bases: TGCGCCAGCAGCTGGGCCCTCAGCCAAGAGACCCAGTACTTC. Translated, it gives CASSWALSQETQYF.

This clone has a single count. The chain has TRBV6-5 and TRBJ2-7; TRBD1 aligns across 8 bases. The J segment lost 3 bases and the V segment lost 10 bases, leaving 14 bases of the junction unmatched. CDR1 and CDR2 (germline): MNHEY, SVGAGI. The CDR3 runs to 15 residues. This chain's CDR3 is CAIGGQAQPNYEQYF. In nucleotides, the CDR3 is TGTGCCATAGGGGGACAGGCCCAACCAAACTACGAGCAGTACTTC.

The V call is TRBV12-1, the J call TRBJ1-2. TRBV12-1 is flagged as a pseudogene. The CDR3 runs to 15 residues. The CDR3 DNA reads as TGTGCCAGCAGCTCGGAGGGCGGGGATAACTATGGCTACACCTTC. Protein: CASSSEGGDNYGYTF.

The J gene is TRBJ2-4, the V gene TRBV5-1; the D is unclear. In germline, CDR1 is SGHRS, CDR2 YFSETQ. The CDR3 length is 17 residues. The ends were cut back, 0 bases at V and 0 bases at J, with 13 bases in the middle. CDR3 amino acids: CASSLAVDTVAKNIQYF. CDR3 DNA: TGCGCCAGCAGCTTGGCCGTCGACACCGTAGCCAAAAACATTCAGTACTTC. The variable domain in full, with the rest retrieved from reference TRBV5-1 and TRBJ2-4, is KAGVTQTPRYLIKTRGQQVTLSCSPISGHRSVSWYQQTPGQGLQFLFEYFSETQRNKGNFPGRFSGRQFSNSRSEMNVSTLELGDSALYLCASSLAVDTVAKNIQYFGAGTRLSVL.

The rearrangement uses TRBV28 and TRBJ1-1, with a possible D match to TRBD1 (5 bases). The CDR3 extends over 14 amino acids. The ends were cut back, 7 bases at V and 3 bases at J, with 15 bases in the middle. Germline CDR1 and CDR2: MDHEN and SYDVKM. DNA of the CDR3: TGTGCCAGCACCCATGGAGGGACCTACACTGAAGCTTTCTTT. Protein: CASTHGGTYTEAFF.

This chain links TRBV7-9 with TRBJ1-3; a possible D gene is TRBD1 (6 bases). CDR3 length: 16 residues. Germline CDR1 SEHNR, CDR2 FQNEAQ (reference sequence). Trimming removed 5 bases at V and 3 bases at J, with 17 bases between. CDR3 in DNA: TGTGCCAGCAGCACTACCGACAGGTTTGGTGGAAACACCATATATTTT. Protein sequence: CASSTTDRFGGNTIYF.

CDR3 sequence reads: CAIRIETGEAFF. The CDR3 DNA follows: TGTGCCATCAGGATAGAAACCGGGGAAGCTTTCTTT. This chain links TRBV10-3 with TRBJ1-1; D gene ambiguous. This CDR3 has 12 amino acids. The germline V gene encodes CDR1 ENHRY and CDR2 SYGVKD. Trimming took off 6 bases at V and 8 bases at J, with 13 bases between the two ends.

This clone was seen more than once but under ten times. V gene TRBV19 combines with J gene TRBJ1-2, with a weak D call TRBD1 (6 bases). This CDR3 is built from 13 residues. V was cut by 4 bases and J by 4 bases, with 10 bases left in between. In germline, CDR1 is LNHDA, CDR2 SQIVND (reference sequence). This CDR3 reads CASSTDSFYGYTF. The CDR3 nucleotides read TGTGCCAGTAGTACGGACAGCTTCTATGGCTACACCTTC.

The chain has TRBV9 and TRBJ1-3; the match to TRBD1 covers 7 bases. In germline, CDR1 is SGDLS, CDR2 YYNGEE. The CDR3 length is 18 residues. The J segment lost 2 bases and the V segment lost 0 bases, leaving 11 bases of the junction unmatched. The CDR3: CASSVEAPGQGAGNTIYF. The CDR3, as DNA: TGTGCCAGCAGCGTAGAGGCTCCGGGGCAGGGGGCTGGAAACACCATATATTTT.

The chain links TRBV14 to TRBJ2-5; D perhaps matches TRBD1 (5 bases). Between the trimmed V and J ends, which lost 1 base and 0 bases, there was a span of 12 bases. The germline V gene encodes CDR1 SGHDN and CDR2 FVKESK. The CDR3 contains 16 residues. CDR3 nucleotides: TGTGCCAGCAGCCAAGTAAAGGGGTTGTACCAAGAGACCCAGTACTTC. Residues: CASSQVKGLYQETQYF.

The CDR3 DNA reads TGTGCCAGTAGTGTCACCGGGACAACCAGCAATCAGCCCCAGCATTTT. This encodes CASSVTGTTSNQPQHF. The J gene is TRBJ1-5, the V gene TRBV19, with D perhaps TRBD1 (6 bases). The CDR3 is made up of 16 amino acids. CDR1 and CDR2 from the germline V gene are LNHDA and SQIVND (reference sequence). Trimming removed 5 bases from V and 1 base from J, with 15 bases in between. The variable domain in full, with the rest retrieved from reference TRBV19 and TRBJ1-5, is DGGITQSPKYLFRKEGQNVTLSCEQNLNHDAMYWYRQDPGQGLRLIYYSQIVNDFQKGDIAEGYSVSREKKESFPLTVTSAQKNPTAFYLCASSVTGTTSNQPQHFGDGTRLSIL.

The chain couples TRBV5-1 to TRBJ1-1; 7 nucleotides match TRBD1. The CDR3 covers 14 residues. Per germline, CDR1 SGHRS and CDR2 YFSETQ. The J segment lost 7 bases and the V segment lost 3 bases, leaving 9 bases of the junction unmatched. CDR3 amino acids: CASSSLPGQLEAFF. Written as DNA, the CDR3 is TGCGCCAGCAGCTCCCTCCCGGGACAGCTTGAAGCTTTCTTT. The variable domain in full, completed from reference TRBV5-1 and TRBJ1-1, reads KAGVTQTPRYLIKTRGQQVTLSCSPISGHRSVSWYQQTPGQGLQFLFEYFSETQRNKGNFPGRFSGRQFSNSRSEMNVSTLELGDSALYLCASSSLPGQLEAFFGQGTRLTVV.

This chain joins TRBV5-6 and TRBJ1-1; D possibly corresponds to TRBD1 (5 bases). V gave up 0 bases and J gave up 10 bases, with 13 bases separating them. In germline, CDR1 is SGHDT, CDR2 YYEEEE. This CDR3 comprises 13 residues. The CDR3 is CASSLAGGTSAFF. In DNA form, the CDR3 reads TGTGCCAGCAGCTTGGCCGGGGGGACGTCAGCTTTCTTT.

This clone was seen a single time. The chain's CDR3 is CASSLGVNQPQHF. Here the CDR3 DNA reads TGTGCCAGCAGTTTAGGTGTAAATCAGCCCCAGCATTTT. V is TRBV12-3 or TRBV12-4 and J is TRBJ1-5, with D hard to call. V lost 1 base to trimming and J lost 4 bases, with 5 bases between them. The CDR3 has 13 residues.

This chain uses TRBV5-5 with TRBJ2-7; TRBD1 matches at 7 bases. CDR3 length equals 14 residues. Unmatched junction bases numbered 7, after V lost 4 bases and J lost 3 bases. Germline lookup yields CDR1 SGHKS and CDR2 YYEKEE (reference sequence). Here the CDR3 reads CASSAPGQIYEQYF. In nucleotides, the CDR3 is TGTGCCAGCAGCGCACCGGGACAGATCTACGAGCAGTACTTC. Drawing the rest from reference TRBV5-5 and TRBJ2-7, the complete variable domain is DAGVTQSPTHLIKTRGQQVTLRCSPISGHKSVSWYQQVLGQGPQFIFQYYEKEERGRGNFPDRFSARQFPNYSSELNVNALLLGDSALYLCASSAPGQIYEQYFGPGTRLTVT.

The chain recombines TRBV15 with TRBJ1-6; TRBD1 might be the D (6 bases). This CDR3 has 15 residues. Germline CDR1 reads LNHNV; CDR2 reads YYDKDF (reference sequence). With 6 bases removed from V and 10 bases from J, the gap between germline ends came to 19 bases. This chain's CDR3 is CATREDSLPRSPLHF. The CDR3 DNA follows: TGTGCCACCAGAGAGGACAGCCTTCCTAGGTCACCCCTCCACTTT.

The rearrangement joins TRBV27 to TRBJ1-2; maybe TRBD1 (6 bases). Looked up from germline, CDR1 is MNHEY and CDR2 is SMNVEV (reference sequence). The length of the CDR3 is 13 residues. V shed 4 bases and J shed 8 bases, with 14 bases lying between them. In DNA, the CDR3 is TGTGCCAGCAGTTCTCGGACAGTGACCGGCTACACCTTC. Protein: CASSSRTVTGYTF.

This chain connects TRBV6-4 to TRBJ1-1, with D possibly matching TRBD1 (5 bases). CDR1 is MRHNA, CDR2 SNTAGT, per germline. This CDR3 has 14 amino acids. V dropped 7 bases and J dropped 6 bases, with 18 bases sitting between them. The CDR3 is CASKRDGGPAEAFF. The CDR3 DNA reads TGTGCCAGCAAACGGGACGGAGGGCCAGCTGAAGCTTTCTTT.

The V and J genes are TRBV7-9 and TRBJ1-1; 10 positions agree with TRBD1. The germline V gene encodes CDR1 SEHNR and CDR2 FQNEAQ (reference sequence). This CDR3 region has 18 residues. The ends lost 0 bases at V and 0 bases at J; junction bases unmatched: 7. The CDR3 region is CASSLAAWDRGMNTEAFF. CDR3 DNA sequence: TGTGCCAGCAGCTTAGCAGCTTGGGACAGGGGAATGAACACTGAAGCTTTCTTT.

This sequence joins TRBV18 and TRBJ2-7, with 7 bases lining up with TRBD1. The CDR3 contains 13 residues. The germline V gene has CDR1 KGHSH and CDR2 LQKENI. Unmatched junction bases numbered 3, after V lost 5 bases and J lost 2 bases. DNA for the CDR3: TGTGCCAGCTCAGAAGACAGGGCCTACGAGCAGTACTTC. Translating it yields CASSEDRAYEQYF. The full variable domain, with the rest looked up from reference TRBV18 and TRBJ2-7, is NAGVMQNPRHLVRRRGQEARLRCSPMKGHSHVYWYRQLPEEGLKFMVYLQKENIIDESGMPKERFSAEFPKEGPSILRIQQVVRGDSAAYFCASSEDRAYEQYFGPGTRLTVT.

The chain recombines TRBV5-1 with TRBJ2-2; D not certain. With 0 bases removed from V and 7 bases from J, the gap between germline ends came to 16 bases. The length of the CDR3 is 16 residues. Per the germline V gene, CDR1 is SGHRS and CDR2 is YFSETQ. This chain's CDR3 is CASSLAPPPGGGELFF. CDR3 nucleotide sequence: TGCGCCAGCAGCTTGGCCCCACCACCCGGTGGCGGGGAGCTGTTTTTT.